This TCR beta chain was recovered during a study of identical twins. Study-wide findings and caveats: Twin sharing of out-of-frame TCR alpha was underestimated by models in monozygotic pairs. The study drew conclusions from cross-sectional statistical analysis, not from following the same donors.

In this sample, this clonotype turned up many times. No antigen is known for it. CDR1 and CDR2 from the germline V gene are WNHNN and SYGVQD (reference sequence). Unmatched junction bases numbered 4, after V lost 1 base and J lost 7 bases. This CDR3 has 14 residues. TCRdb redid the calling of the 5' RACE reads with MiXCR, one entry per CDR3 protein. The sample includes 500,000 to 600,000 distinct CDR3 sequences, approximately 22% seen only once; the top ten take 0.75% to 0.95%. This sample was shared with a second study, whose subject was T cells expressing NK-cell markers. That work states: HCMV serostatus: seven of eight sequenced donors positive, one negative. Of CD8+ T cells, about 1.0-8% belonged to dominant NKG2C+ clonotypes in six donors.

Specimen: CD4+ T cells sorted from blood. This clonotype was sampled from a woman younger than 30 in good health. The V call is TRBV10-1, the J call TRBJ2-1; TRBD1 matches at 7 bases. The CDR3 is CASSELGQKNEQFF. As DNA, the CDR3 is TGCGCCAGCAGTGAGTTGGGACAGAAAAATGAGCAGTTCTTC.